This paragraph reports one T cell receptor (beta chain). The antigen remains unidentified. The source of the sample is a study of siplizumab effects on memory and regulatory T cells. General study results and limits: Memory cells seemed less diverse than naive T cells, which seemed major alloresponse contributors.

Trimming cost V 3 bases and J 0 bases, with 12 bases left between them. This CDR3 is built from 16 residues. Per germline, CDR1 LNHDA and CDR2 SQIVND (reference sequence). Per sample, 80,000 to 100,000 TCR templates underwent assay. Only in-frame clones appear in the TCRdb table, and some are missing; sequencing was by immunoSEQ multiplex PCR. There are over 95,000 clones in the sample; about 93% occur only once, and roughly 0.16% lies in the top ten. Sequencing used non-Treg CD4+ T cells sorted from blood. This TCR derives from a human donor in good health. The V and J genes are TRBV19 and TRBJ1-3, with D hard to call. Here the CDR3 reads CASSIARGSSGNTIYF. The DNA of the CDR3 is TGTGCCAGTAGTATTGCCCGGGGTTCCTCTGGAAACACCATATATTTT.